Below, 18 T cell receptor beta chains from the same sample are listed, as sequenced in a study of identical twins. From the 5' RACE reads, TCRdb called clonotypes with MiXCR, one entry per CDR3 protein. The sample yields about 190,000 distinct CDR3 sequences, less than 20% seen once. These same data were also listed under a study on T cells expressing NK-cell markers.

The sequenced material came from CD8+ T cells sorted from blood. These receptors all stem from a woman aged 18-35 years in good health.

The chain has TRBV6-1 and TRBJ2-6; the match to TRBD1 covers 11 bases. The CDR3 spans 16 residues. The germline CDR1 and CDR2 sequences are MNHNS and SASEGT. Losses at the gene ends were 1 base for V and 10 bases for J; bases not matched to a gene: 6. The CDR3: CASSEVVGTGGNVLTF. The DNA of the CDR3 is TGTGCCAGCAGTGAAGTGGTGGGGACAGGGGGTAACGTCCTGACTTTC.

J is TRBJ2-7 and V is TRBV27, with 7 positions matching TRBD1. The CDR3 runs to 14 residues. Germline V gene data show CDR1 as MNHEY and CDR2 as SMNVEV (reference sequence). J was trimmed by 4 bases and V by 6 bases; bases with no gene match: 9. CDR3 protein: CASSPDRDLYEQYF. CDR3 coding DNA: TGTGCCAGCAGCCCCGACAGGGACCTATACGAGCAGTACTTC.

This clonotype was seen a handful of times. The chain uses TRBV11-1 and TRBJ2-7, with 7 positions matching TRBD2. With 5 bases clipped from V and 0 bases from J, the junction kept 16 bases outside the gene matches. Germline CDR1 and CDR2: SGHAT and FQDESV (reference sequence). The CDR3 has 18 amino acids. The CDR3 nucleotides are TGTGCCAGCAGCCCGTCGGTCTCTGCGGGAGACCACTCCTACGAGCAGTACTTC. Translated, it gives CASSPSVSAGDHSYEQYF.

This rearrangement joins TRBV7-9 to TRBJ1-5, with D maybe TRBD1 (6 bases). The CDR3 has 15 residues. CDR1 SEHNR and CDR2 FQNEAQ come from the germline V gene (reference sequence). With 5 bases removed from V and 4 bases from J, the gap between germline ends came to 15 bases. CDR3 in amino acids: CASSPEGGLNQPQHF. CDR3 nucleotide sequence: TGTGCCAGCAGCCCTGAAGGGGGGCTGAATCAGCCCCAGCATTTT.

This clonotype has just a few counts. V is TRBV3-1 and J is TRBJ2-1; no definite D call. V lost 11 bases and J lost 1, with 18 bases in between. Germline V gene lookup returns CDR1 LGHDT and CDR2 YNNKEL (reference sequence). This CDR3 is 15 amino acids long. The CDR3: CASCQIIRSYNEQFF. The CDR3 DNA follows: TGTGCCTCCTGCCAGATTATAAGGTCCTACAATGAGCAGTTCTTC.

This clonotype has at least ten counts. The genes are TRBV2 and TRBJ2-3; possible D gene TRBD1, 5 bases. The CDR3 loop spans 10 amino acids. V was shortened by 10 bases and J by 9 bases, with 11 bases between the two germline ends. Germline lookup yields CDR1 SNHLY and CDR2 FYNNEI. CDR3 loop: CATLKGTQYF. CDR3 nucleotide sequence: TGTGCCACCCTGAAGGGGACGCAGTATTTT.

CDR3 protein: CASTGPAGSVYPYNSPLHF. The CDR3 nucleotides read TGTGCCAGCACCGGCCCGGCGGGCAGTGTCTACCCTTATAATTCACCCCTCCACTTT. This rearrangement joins TRBV11-2 to TRBJ1-6; D unclear. The CDR3 has 19 amino acids. Deletions cut 7 bases from V and 4 bases from J, with 26 bases between. CDR1 and CDR2 from the germline V gene are SGHAT and FQNNGV.

This clonotype was found many times. The chain recombines TRBV9 with TRBJ2-1, with D uncertain. CDR3 length: 13 residues. CDR1 and CDR2 from the germline V gene are SGDLS and YYNGEE. The V end was cut by 0 bases, the J end by 8 bases, with 9 bases between. The CDR3 loop reads CASSVVSFDEQFF. The CDR3 region has the DNA TGTGCCAGCAGCGTAGTCAGCTTCGATGAGCAGTTCTTC.

This chain uses TRBV24-1 with TRBJ2-3; TRBD1 matches 10 bases. Trimming removed 7 bases from V and 2 bases from J; junction bases left unmatched: 8. The CDR3 runs 16 residues. Germline values: CDR1 KGHDR, CDR2 SFDVKD. The CDR3 reads CATSEGQGKLTDTQYF. The CDR3 DNA is TGTGCCACCAGCGAGGGACAGGGGAAACTCACAGATACGCAGTATTTT.

This clonotype was recorded a few times. The rearrangement joins TRBV7-9 to TRBJ2-1; 7 nucleotides agree with TRBD1. Trimming took 5 bases from V and 0 from J; bases not matched to a gene: 10. This CDR3 comprises 17 residues. Germline CDR1 SEHNR, CDR2 FQNEAQ (reference sequence). The DNA for the CDR3 is TGTGCCAGCAGCCAAGCCACAGGGGTGGCCTCCTACAATGAGCAGTTCTTC. Translated: CASSQATGVASYNEQFF.

In this sample, this clonotype turned up a few times. The chain uses TRBV29-1 and TRBJ2-7; 7 nucleotides align to TRBD2. Germline CDR1 is SQVTM and CDR2 is ANQGSEA. The CDR3 covers 14 residues. Trimming at V came to 6 bases and at J to 6 bases, leaving 14 bases not matched to a gene. The CDR3 here is CSVPGRHQRGEQYF. CDR3 sequence (DNA): TGCAGCGTCCCCGGGAGGCACCAGAGGGGCGAGCAGTACTTC.

Written as DNA, the CDR3 is TGTGCCAGCAGCTTCCGGGACAGGGGGCATCCAGAGACCCAGTACTTC. Translated, it gives CASSFRDRGHPETQYF. V is TRBV7-9 and J is TRBJ2-5; TRBD1 agrees at 12 bases. Losses at the gene ends were 3 bases for V and 4 bases for J; bases not matched to a gene: 6. Germline CDR1 is SEHNR and CDR2 is FQNEAQ (reference sequence). This CDR3 has 16 amino acids. Looking up the rest from reference TRBV7-9 and TRBJ2-5 gives the full variable domain: DTGVSQNPRHKITKRGQNVTFRCDPISEHNRLYWYRQTLGQGPEFLTYFQNEAQLEKSRLLSDRFSAERPKGSFSTLEIQRTEQGDSAMYLCASSFRDRGHPETQYFGPGTRLLVL.

This clonotype was found a few times. This chain links TRBV20-1 with TRBJ2-7; D remains unclear. CDR3 size: 13 residues. Trimming stripped 4 bases from V and 2 bases from J, with 12 bases between. Germline V gene lookup returns CDR1 DFQATT and CDR2 SNEGSKA (reference sequence). CDR3 sequence: CSANDGFTYEQYF. For the CDR3, the DNA is TGCAGTGCTAACGACGGGTTCACCTACGAGCAGTACTTC.

In this sample, this clonotype turned up a few times. The chain couples TRBV15 to TRBJ1-1; TRBD1 aligns across 7 bases. CDR1 is LNHNV, CDR2 YYDKDF, per germline (reference sequence). The CDR3 spans 14 residues. J lost 2 bases, V lost 8 bases, and 8 bases had no gene match. CDR3 region: CATRRTGFNTEAFF. CDR3 DNA sequence: TGTGCCACCCGCCGGACAGGCTTTAACACTGAAGCTTTCTTT.

This clonotype appeared many times. V and J are TRBV6-1 and TRBJ2-7; maybe TRBD1 (5 bases). The ends were cut back, 7 bases at V and 5 bases at J, with 12 bases in the middle. Germline CDR1 MNHNS, CDR2 SASEGT. There are 12 residues in the CDR3. This CDR3 reads CASMAGPNEQYF. CDR3 nucleotide sequence: TGTGCCAGCATGGCAGGGCCCAACGAGCAGTACTTC.

V is TRBV20-1 and J is TRBJ1-4; unclear D gene. V shed 5 bases and J shed 10 bases, with 17 bases lying between them. From germline, CDR1 is DFQATT and CDR2 SNEGSKA (reference sequence). The CDR3 runs to 13 residues. CDR3 amino acids: CSAPTARAGKLFF. As DNA, the CDR3 is TGCAGTGCTCCCACCGCCCGGGCGGGAAAACTGTTTTTT.

This clonotype was observed many times. This rearrangement joins TRBV27 to TRBJ1-2, with D unclear. The V gene's germline CDR1 is MNHEY and CDR2 SMNVEV (reference sequence). This CDR3 comprises 13 residues. V lost 3 bases and J 0 bases, leaving 5 bases between the germline ends. The CDR3, as DNA: TGTGCCAGCAGTTTCATGGCTAACTATGGCTACACCTTC. It translates to CASSFMANYGYTF.

This clonotype was counted a few times. This CDR3 is CASLTRINEQFF. The CDR3 DNA is TGTGCCAGCCTGACTAGAATCAATGAGCAGTTCTTC. The gene calls are TRBV7-9 and TRBJ2-1; D might be TRBD2 (6 bases). Trimming took off 8 bases at V and 6 bases at J, with 11 bases between the two ends. This CDR3 is built from 12 residues. Germline V gene lookup returns CDR1 SEHNR and CDR2 FQNEAQ (reference sequence).